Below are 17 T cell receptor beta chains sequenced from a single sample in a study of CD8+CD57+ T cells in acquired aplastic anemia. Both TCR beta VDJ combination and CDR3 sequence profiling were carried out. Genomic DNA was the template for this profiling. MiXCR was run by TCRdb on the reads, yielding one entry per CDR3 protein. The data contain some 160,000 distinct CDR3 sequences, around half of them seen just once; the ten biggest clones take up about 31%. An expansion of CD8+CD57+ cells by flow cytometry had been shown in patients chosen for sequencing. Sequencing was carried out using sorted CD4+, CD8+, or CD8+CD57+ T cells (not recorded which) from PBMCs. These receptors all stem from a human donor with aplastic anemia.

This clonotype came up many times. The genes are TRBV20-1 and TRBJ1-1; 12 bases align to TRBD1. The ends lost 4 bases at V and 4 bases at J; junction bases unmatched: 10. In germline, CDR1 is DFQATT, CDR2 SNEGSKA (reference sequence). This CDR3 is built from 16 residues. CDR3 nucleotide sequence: TGCAGTGCTATTTACGGGACAGGGGGCCTTGGCACTGAAGCTTTCTTT. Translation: CSAIYGTGGLGTEAFF.

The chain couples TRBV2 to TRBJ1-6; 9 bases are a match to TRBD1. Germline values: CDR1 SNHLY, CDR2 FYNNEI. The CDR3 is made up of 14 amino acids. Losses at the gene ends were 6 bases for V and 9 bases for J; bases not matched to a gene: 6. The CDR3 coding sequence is TGTGCCAGCAGCGACCGGGACAGGGCTTCACCCCTCCACTTT. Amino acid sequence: CASSDRDRASPLHF.

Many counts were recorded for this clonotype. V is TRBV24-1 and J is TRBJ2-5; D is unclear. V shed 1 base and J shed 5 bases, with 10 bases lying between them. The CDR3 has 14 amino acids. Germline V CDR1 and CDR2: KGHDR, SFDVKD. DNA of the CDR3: TGTGCCACCAGTGATTTTGCCCGGGTTGAGACCCAGTACTTC. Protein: CATSDFARVETQYF.

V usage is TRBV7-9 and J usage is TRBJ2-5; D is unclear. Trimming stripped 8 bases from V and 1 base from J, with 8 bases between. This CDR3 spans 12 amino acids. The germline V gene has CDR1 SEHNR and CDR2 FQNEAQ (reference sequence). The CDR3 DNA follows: TGTGCCAGCGGAAGACCCCAAGAGACCCAGTACTTC. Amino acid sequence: CASGRPQETQYF.

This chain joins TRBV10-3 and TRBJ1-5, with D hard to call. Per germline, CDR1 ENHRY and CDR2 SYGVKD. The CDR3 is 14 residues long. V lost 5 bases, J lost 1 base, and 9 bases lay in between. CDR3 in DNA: TGTGCCATCAGTACCGACGGGAGCAATCAGCCCCAGCATTTT. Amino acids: CAISTDGSNQPQHF.

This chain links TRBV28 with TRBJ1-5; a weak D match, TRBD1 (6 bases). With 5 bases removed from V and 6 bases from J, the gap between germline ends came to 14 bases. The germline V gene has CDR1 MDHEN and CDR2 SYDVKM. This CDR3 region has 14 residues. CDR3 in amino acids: CASSQLQGVQPQHF. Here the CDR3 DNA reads TGTGCCAGCAGTCAGTTACAGGGAGTTCAGCCCCAGCATTTT. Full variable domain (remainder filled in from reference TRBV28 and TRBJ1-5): DVKVTQSSRYLVKRTGEKVFLECVQDMDHENMFWYRQDPGLGLRLIYFSYDVKMKEKGDIPEGYSVSREKKERFSLILESASTNQTSMYLCASSQLQGVQPQHFGDGTRLSIL.

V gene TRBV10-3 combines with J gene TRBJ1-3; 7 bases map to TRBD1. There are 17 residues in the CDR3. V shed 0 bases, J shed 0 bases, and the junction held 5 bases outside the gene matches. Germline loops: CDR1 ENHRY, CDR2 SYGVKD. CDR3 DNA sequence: TGTGCCATCAGTGAGTCGGCAGGGGGTCTCTCTGGAAACACCATATATTTT. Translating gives CAISESAGGLSGNTIYF.

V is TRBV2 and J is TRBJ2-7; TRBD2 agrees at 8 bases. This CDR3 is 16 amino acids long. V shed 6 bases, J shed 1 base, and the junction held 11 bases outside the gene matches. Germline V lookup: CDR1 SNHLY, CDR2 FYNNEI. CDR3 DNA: TGTGCCAGCAGGCGGGGGGCAGGGGCGTCTTCCTACGAGCAGTACTTC. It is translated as CASRRGAGASSYEQYF.

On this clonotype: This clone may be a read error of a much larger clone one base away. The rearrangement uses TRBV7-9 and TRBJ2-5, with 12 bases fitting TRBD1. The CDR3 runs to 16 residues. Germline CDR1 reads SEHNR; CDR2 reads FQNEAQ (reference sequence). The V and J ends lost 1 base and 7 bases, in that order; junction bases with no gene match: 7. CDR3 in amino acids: CASSLGDRGLGGTQYF. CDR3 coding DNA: TGTGCCAGCAGCTTAGGGGACAGGGGGCTAGGAGGGACCCAGTACTTC.

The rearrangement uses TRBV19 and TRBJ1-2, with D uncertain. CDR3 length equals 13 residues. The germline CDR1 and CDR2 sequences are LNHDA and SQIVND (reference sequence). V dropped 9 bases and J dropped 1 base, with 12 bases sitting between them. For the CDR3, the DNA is TGTGCCAGCAGCCAGGCGGGTAACTATGGCTACACCTTC. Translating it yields CASSQAGNYGYTF.

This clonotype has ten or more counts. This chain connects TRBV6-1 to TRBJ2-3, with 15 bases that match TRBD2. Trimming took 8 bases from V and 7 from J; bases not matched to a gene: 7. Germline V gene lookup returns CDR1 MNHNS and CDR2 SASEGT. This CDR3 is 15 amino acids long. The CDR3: CASFWTSGRVNTQYF. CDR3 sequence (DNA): TGTGCCAGCTTCTGGACTAGCGGGAGGGTGAATACGCAGTATTTT.

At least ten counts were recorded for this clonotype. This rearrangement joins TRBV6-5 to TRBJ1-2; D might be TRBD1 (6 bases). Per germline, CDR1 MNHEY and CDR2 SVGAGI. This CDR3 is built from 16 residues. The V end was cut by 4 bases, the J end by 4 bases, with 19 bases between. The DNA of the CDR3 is TGTGCCAGCAGTTCGCGATTCCCCCCAGGGGCCTATGGCTACACCTTC. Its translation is CASSSRFPPGAYGYTF.

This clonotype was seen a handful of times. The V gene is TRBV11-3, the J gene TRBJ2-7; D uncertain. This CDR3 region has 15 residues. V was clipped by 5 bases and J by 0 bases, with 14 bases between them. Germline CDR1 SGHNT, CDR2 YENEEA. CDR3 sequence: CASSPRGDSSYEQYF. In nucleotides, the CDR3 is TGTGCCAGCAGCCCCCGAGGAGATAGCTCCTACGAGCAGTACTTC.

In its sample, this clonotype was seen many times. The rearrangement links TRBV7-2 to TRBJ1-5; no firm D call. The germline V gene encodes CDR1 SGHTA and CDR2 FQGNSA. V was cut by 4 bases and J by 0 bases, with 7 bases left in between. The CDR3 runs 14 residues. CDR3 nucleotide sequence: TGTGCCAGCAGCTACTTTTATAGCAATCAGCCCCAGCATTTT. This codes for CASSYFYSNQPQHF. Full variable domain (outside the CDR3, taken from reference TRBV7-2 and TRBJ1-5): GAGVSQSPSNKVTEKGKDVELRCDPISGHTALYWYRQSLGQGLEFLIYFQGNSAPDKSGLPSDRFSAERTGGSVSTLTIQRTQQEDSAVYLCASSYFYSNQPQHFGDGTRLSIL.

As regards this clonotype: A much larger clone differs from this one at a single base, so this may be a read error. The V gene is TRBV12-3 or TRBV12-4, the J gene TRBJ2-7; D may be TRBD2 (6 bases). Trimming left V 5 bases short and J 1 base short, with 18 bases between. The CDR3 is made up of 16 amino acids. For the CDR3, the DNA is TGTGCCAGCAGTCTCGGGGGAGGAGCTGGGTCCTACGAGCAGTACTTC. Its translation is CASSLGGGAGSYEQYF.

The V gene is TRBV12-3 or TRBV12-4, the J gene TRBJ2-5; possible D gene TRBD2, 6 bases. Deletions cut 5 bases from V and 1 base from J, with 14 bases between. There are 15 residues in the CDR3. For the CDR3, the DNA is TGTGCCAGCAGTCCAGATGCGGGAAGCCAAGAGACCCAGTACTTC. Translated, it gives CASSPDAGSQETQYF.

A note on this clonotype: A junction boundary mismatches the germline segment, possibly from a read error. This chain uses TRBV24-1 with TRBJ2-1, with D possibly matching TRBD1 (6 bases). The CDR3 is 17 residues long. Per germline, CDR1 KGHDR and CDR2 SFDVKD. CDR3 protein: CAISEGPQGTSYNEQFF. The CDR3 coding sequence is TGTGCCATCAGTGAGGGTCCCCAGGGGACCTCCTACAACGAGCAGTTCTTC.